The 29 T cell receptor beta chains below come from one sample, sequenced in a study of shared clonotypes between healthy human individuals. Sequencing used immunoSEQ multiplex PCR; TCRdb keeps in-frame clones, though not all of them. The sample contains about 640,000 clones, 72% of which appear only once. Sequencing used memory CD4+ T cells sorted from blood. Documented subset: CD45RA-negative fraction. These receptors came from a woman between 25 and 40 years old in good health.

This clone came up a few times. V and J are TRBV10-2 and TRBJ2-1, with 11 bases aligning to TRBD2. Losses at the gene ends were 6 bases for V and 7 bases for J; bases not matched to a gene: 5. The CDR3 spans 14 residues. CDR1 WSHSY and CDR2 SAAADI come from the germline V gene. The CDR3: CASRTSGSQNEQFF. The CDR3 coding sequence is TGCGCCAGCAGAACTAGCGGGAGTCAGAATGAGCAGTTCTTC.

The chain couples TRBV5-8 to TRBJ2-2; 9 bases align to TRBD2. The CDR3 spans 16 residues. Per the germline V gene, CDR1 is SGHTS and CDR2 is YDEGEE. V lost 1 base, J lost 3 bases, and 4 bases stayed unmatched. The CDR3 region is CASSLLAGVYTGELFF. The CDR3 DNA reads TGTGCCAGCAGCTTGTTAGCGGGAGTTTACACCGGGGAGCTGTTTTTT.

This clone was recorded many times. The chain carries TRBV29-1 and TRBJ1-2; 8 bases align to TRBD1. The CDR3 is 13 amino acids. From germline, CDR1 is SQVTM and CDR2 ANQGSEA. J was trimmed by 8 bases and V by 0 bases; bases with no gene match: 5. CDR3 in amino acids: CSVEDVGQGGYTF. CDR3 in DNA: TGCAGCGTTGAAGATGTAGGACAGGGAGGCTACACCTTC.

The rearrangement links TRBV9 to TRBJ2-5; TRBD2 matches at 8 bases. The CDR3 sequence is 15 residues long. V trimming: 3 bases; J trimming: 5 bases; junction bases outside the gene matches: 9. CDR1 SGDLS and CDR2 YYNGEE come from the germline V gene. In nucleotides, the CDR3 is TGTGCCAGCAGCGAGGTGGCGGGAGGAGGCGAGACCCAGTACTTC. Amino acids: CASSEVAGGGETQYF.

CDR3 in amino acids: CASSVLASMAGELFF. CDR3 nucleotide sequence: TGTGCCAGCAGTGTCTTAGCAAGCATGGCCGGGGAGCTGTTTTTT. The J gene is TRBJ2-2, the V gene TRBV2; D is unclear. The CDR3 spans 15 residues. Germline values: CDR1 SNHLY, CDR2 FYNNEI. Trimming cost V 4 bases and J 6 bases, with 15 bases left between them. Using reference TRBV2 and TRBJ2-2 for the parts outside the CDR3, the full variable domain is EPEVTQTPSHQVTQMGQEVILRCVPISNHLYFYWYRQILGQKVEFLVSFYNNEISEKSEIFDDQFSVERPDGSNFTLKIRSTKLEDSAMYFCASSVLASMAGELFFGEGSRLTVL.

This clone was counted a single time. The chain couples TRBV7-9 to TRBJ1-2; TRBD1 matches at 8 bases. The length of the CDR3 is 14 residues. Germline V gives CDR1 SEHNR, CDR2 FQNEAQ (reference sequence). V was pared by 3 bases and J by 6 bases, with 6 bases of the junction left unmatched. CDR3 bases: TGTGCCAGCAGCTTTCAGGGGGCGGGCGATGGCTACACCTTC. Translated: CASSFQGAGDGYTF.

The chain employs TRBV7-9 and TRBJ1-5, with D uncertain. Germline V gene sequence: CDR1 SEHNR, CDR2 FQNEAQ (reference sequence). The CDR3 loop spans 12 amino acids. The V and J ends lost 5 bases and 4 bases respectively, with 6 bases between them. For the CDR3, the DNA is TGTGCCAGCAGCATAAAAAATCAGCCCCAGCATTTT. It specifies CASSIKNQPQHF.

The CDR3 coding sequence is TGTGCCAGCAGCAGAAGGACAGGGGGTATGTGGATGAACACTGAAGCTTTCTTT. This translates into CASSRRTGGMWMNTEAFF. V is TRBV5-8 and J is TRBJ1-1; 10 positions agree with TRBD1. The CDR3 loop spans 18 amino acids. Trimming at V came to 4 bases and at J to 0 bases, leaving 12 bases not matched to a gene. Per germline, CDR1 SGHTS and CDR2 YDEGEE.

The chain couples TRBV5-4 to TRBJ2-5, with TRBD1 as a possible D gene (6 bases). This CDR3 has 13 amino acids. The germline V gene encodes CDR1 SGHNT and CDR2 YYREEE (reference sequence). Trimming took off 4 bases at V and 5 bases at J, with 12 bases between the two ends. The CDR3 nucleotides read TGTGCCAGCAGCAACAGGGTGCGGGAGACCCAGTACTTC. The encoded protein is CASSNRVRETQYF.

V gene TRBV9 combines with J gene TRBJ1-6; no reliable D call. Trimming removed 2 bases at V and 6 bases at J, with 15 bases between. The CDR3 contains 16 residues. Germline-derived CDR1 and CDR2 are SGDLS and YYNGEE. The CDR3 bases are TGTGCCAGCAGCGTTGGGCCCTCGAATCGTAATTCACCCCTCCACTTT. Translation gives CASSVGPSNRNSPLHF.

This rearrangement joins TRBV19 to TRBJ2-7, with TRBD1 matching over 8 bases. V lost 6 bases and J lost 3; bases outside the gene matches: 7. Germline V lookup: CDR1 LNHDA, CDR2 SQIVND (reference sequence). This CDR3 region has 14 residues. CDR3 bases: TGTGCCAGTAGCCTTCGGACAGGGAACTACGAGCAGTACTTC. Its translation: CASSLRTGNYEQYF.

This clone occurred a few times. The gene calls are TRBV6-1 and TRBJ2-1; D call uncertain. V shed 2 bases and J shed 4 bases, with 6 bases lying between them. This CDR3 is 13 amino acids long. Looked up from germline, CDR1 is MNHNS and CDR2 is SASEGT. The CDR3 is CASSELGYNEQFF. CDR3 coding DNA: TGTGCCAGCAGTGAATTAGGATACAATGAGCAGTTCTTC.

The V call is TRBV5-5, the J call TRBJ2-1; 10 bases fit TRBD2. V dropped 0 bases and J dropped 5; count of bases not matched to a gene: 2. Germline CDR1 is SGHKS and CDR2 is YYEKEE (reference sequence). This CDR3 is 15 amino acids long. CDR3 in DNA: TGTGCCAGCAGCTTGGTTCTAGCGGGGGACAATGAGCAGTTCTTC. Protein: CASSLVLAGDNEQFF.

The chain employs TRBV18 and TRBJ1-1, with unresolved D. The CDR3 runs 13 residues. Per the germline V gene, CDR1 is KGHSH and CDR2 is LQKENI. Trimming cost V 0 bases and J 5 bases, with 7 bases left between them. The CDR3 DNA follows: TGTGCCAGCTCACCACCGATGGGAACTGAAGCTTTCTTT. It encodes CASSPPMGTEAFF.

This clone was seen only once. The V gene is TRBV5-1, the J gene TRBJ2-3, with D unresolved. This CDR3 comprises 13 residues. Trimming took off 4 bases at V and 0 bases at J, with 6 bases between the two ends. Germline CDR1 SGHRS, CDR2 YFSETQ. The CDR3 here is CASSRRSTDTQYF. CDR3 in DNA: TGCGCCAGCAGCCGCCGGAGCACAGATACGCAGTATTTT.

The chain is built from TRBV7-9 and TRBJ1-1; D not resolved. V was shortened by 2 bases and J by 0 bases, with 22 bases between the two germline ends. Germline V gives CDR1 SEHNR, CDR2 FQNEAQ (reference sequence). The CDR3 consists of 19 residues. The CDR3 reads CASSLSSRRRTAMNTEAFF. The CDR3 DNA sequence: TGTGCCAGCAGCTTATCGTCTCGTCGGAGGACGGCCATGAACACTGAAGCTTTCTTT.

The CDR3 DNA sequence: TGTGCCAGCAGTGTAGCGACTAACACCGGGGAGCTGTTTTTT. Translated, it gives CASSVATNTGELFF. The J gene is TRBJ2-2, the V gene TRBV6-6; TRBD2 is a possible D gene (5 bases). This CDR3 contains 14 residues. Trimming left V 5 bases short and J 2 bases short, with 9 bases between. CDR1 is MNHNY, CDR2 SVGAGI, per germline (reference sequence).

CDR3 protein: CASRKRRDSGEKLFF. CDR3 sequence (DNA): TGTGCCAGCAGAAAACGGAGGGACAGCGGTGAAAAACTGTTTTTT. The chain combines TRBV11-2 with TRBJ1-4; 7 positions agree with TRBD1. Per germline, CDR1 SGHAT and CDR2 FQNNGV. V was clipped by 6 bases and J by 7 bases; unmatched bases: 11. The CDR3 is 15 amino acids. Together with reference TRBV11-2 and TRBJ1-4, the CDR3 gives the full variable domain: EAGVAQSPRYKIIEKRQSVAFWCNPISGHATLYWYQQILGQGPKLLIQFQNNGVVDDSQLPKDRFSAERLKGVDSTLKIQPAKLEDSAVYLCASRKRRDSGEKLFFGSGTQLSVL.

This clone was recorded a few times. The rearrangement joins TRBV5-8 to TRBJ1-2; unclear D gene. Germline V lookup: CDR1 SGHTS, CDR2 YDEGEE. V dropped 0 bases and J dropped 6 bases, with 12 bases sitting between them. This CDR3 spans 14 amino acids. Written as DNA, the CDR3 is TGTGCCAGCAGCTTGGAGACCCGGAGCCATGGCTACACCTTC. Amino acids: CASSLETRSHGYTF.

The chain joins TRBV27 to TRBJ2-1; D remains unclear. Deletions cut 0 bases from V and 6 bases from J, with 9 bases between. In germline, CDR1 is MNHEY, CDR2 SMNVEV (reference sequence). The CDR3 loop spans 14 amino acids. CDR3 sequence (DNA): TGTGCCAGCAGTTTATCTAGGCTCGCCAATGAGCAGTTCTTC. Its translation is CASSLSRLANEQFF.

Comment on this clone: Distinct nucleotide sequences in the sample also encode this CDR3. This sequence joins TRBV6-1 and TRBJ1-3, with D unresolved. Germline V gene sequence: CDR1 MNHNS, CDR2 SASEGT. The CDR3 sequence is 14 residues long. The ends were cut back, 0 bases at V and 1 base at J, with 4 bases in the middle. For the CDR3, the DNA is TGTGCCAGCAGTGAAGCAGGGTCTGGAAACACCATATATTTT. It yields the protein CASSEAGSGNTIYF.

This clone has just one count. The chain joins TRBV4-1 to TRBJ2-5; 12 bases match TRBD1. From germline, CDR1 is MGHRA and CDR2 YSYEKL. The CDR3 is made up of 16 amino acids. Trimming cost V 2 bases and J 5 bases; bases outside gene matches: 6. CDR3 protein: CASSQWDRGRYETQYF. The CDR3, as DNA: TGCGCCAGCAGCCAATGGGACAGGGGGCGGTACGAGACCCAGTACTTC.

The genes are TRBV9 and TRBJ2-7, with 9 bases lining up with TRBD2. The germline gives CDR1 SGDLS, CDR2 YYNGEE. CDR3 length: 15 amino acids. V dropped 0 bases and J dropped 2; count of bases not matched to a gene: 3. CDR3 residues: CASSVVGGRAYEQYF. CDR3 nucleotide sequence: TGTGCCAGCAGCGTAGTAGGCGGGAGGGCCTACGAGCAGTACTTC.

This clone was observed a single time. J is TRBJ2-5 and V is TRBV18; possibly TRBD2 for D (7 bases). Germline V gives CDR1 KGHSH, CDR2 LQKENI. CDR3 length equals 16 residues. The V gene lost 3 bases and the J gene lost 1 base, with 15 bases spanning the gap. CDR3 DNA: TGTGCCAGCTCACCCTCGGGGGGCGGGGCCCAAGAGACCCAGTACTTC. This sequence encodes CASSPSGGGAQETQYF.

The genes are TRBV5-1 and TRBJ2-6; the D is unclear. V dropped 3 bases and J dropped 0 bases, with 19 bases sitting between them. Germline CDR1 is SGHRS and CDR2 is YFSETQ. The CDR3 is 19 amino acids. The chain's CDR3 is CASSSVIGAQSSGANVLTF. The CDR3 DNA is TGCGCCAGCAGCTCCGTCATCGGAGCCCAGAGCTCTGGGGCCAACGTCCTGACTTTC.

This clone is a singleton in its sample. The genes are TRBV5-1 and TRBJ1-3; D is perhaps TRBD1 (6 bases). V was pared by 0 bases and J by 2 bases, with 6 bases between. In germline, CDR1 is SGHRS, CDR2 YFSETQ. This CDR3 comprises 14 residues. The CDR3 reads CASSLGGPGNTIYF. In nucleotides, the CDR3 is TGCGCCAGCAGCTTGGGGGGGCCTGGAAACACCATATATTTT.

The J gene is TRBJ2-3, the V gene TRBV2; 7 nucleotides line up with TRBD2. V lost 3 bases, J lost 1 base, and 4 bases stayed unmatched. The CDR3 is 15 residues long. Germline V gives CDR1 SNHLY, CDR2 FYNNEI. Here the CDR3 reads CASSDVGGGTDTQYF. In DNA form, the CDR3 reads TGTGCCAGCAGTGACGTGGGAGGGGGCACAGATACGCAGTATTTT. Looking up the rest from reference TRBV2 and TRBJ2-3 gives the full variable domain: EPEVTQTPSHQVTQMGQEVILRCVPISNHLYFYWYRQILGQKVEFLVSFYNNEISEKSEIFDDQFSVERPDGSNFTLKIRSTKLEDSAMYFCASSDVGGGTDTQYFGPGTRLTVL.

The chain couples TRBV7-9 to TRBJ1-4, with D unclear. The CDR3 sequence is 16 residues long. Germline assignment: CDR1 SEHNR and CDR2 FQNEAQ (reference sequence). Trimming pared 0 bases from V and 6 bases from J, leaving 14 bases between. CDR3 sequence reads: CASSLATGTWDEKLFF. The CDR3 nucleotides are TGTGCCAGCAGCTTAGCGACCGGCACGTGGGATGAAAAACTGTTTTTT. Variable domain in full (rest from reference TRBV7-9 and TRBJ1-4): DTGVSQNPRHKITKRGQNVTFRCDPISEHNRLYWYRQTLGQGPEFLTYFQNEAQLEKSRLLSDRFSAERPKGSFSTLEIQRTEQGDSAMYLCASSLATGTWDEKLFFGSGTQLSVL.

This clone appeared many times. The rearrangement joins TRBV7-2 to TRBJ1-5; no clear D gene. Trimming stripped 5 bases from V and 6 bases from J, with 17 bases between. Germline-derived CDR1 and CDR2 are SGHTA and FQGNSA. CDR3 size: 15 residues. CDR3 in amino acids: CASSSRPDMGQPQHF. Here the CDR3 DNA reads TGTGCCAGCAGCAGCCGTCCCGATATGGGTCAGCCCCAGCATTTT.